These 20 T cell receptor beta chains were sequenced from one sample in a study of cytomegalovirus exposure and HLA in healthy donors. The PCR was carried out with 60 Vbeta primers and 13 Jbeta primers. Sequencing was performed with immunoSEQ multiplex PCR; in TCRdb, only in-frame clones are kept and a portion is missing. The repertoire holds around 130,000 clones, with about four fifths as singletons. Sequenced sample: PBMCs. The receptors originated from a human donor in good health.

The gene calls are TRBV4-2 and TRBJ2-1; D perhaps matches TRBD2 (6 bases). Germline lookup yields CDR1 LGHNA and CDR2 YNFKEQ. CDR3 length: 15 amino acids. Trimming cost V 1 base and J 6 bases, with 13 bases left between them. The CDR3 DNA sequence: TGTGCCAGCAGCCAAGTCGGGGGTAGGAGCAATGAGCAGTTCTTC. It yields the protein CASSQVGGRSNEQFF.

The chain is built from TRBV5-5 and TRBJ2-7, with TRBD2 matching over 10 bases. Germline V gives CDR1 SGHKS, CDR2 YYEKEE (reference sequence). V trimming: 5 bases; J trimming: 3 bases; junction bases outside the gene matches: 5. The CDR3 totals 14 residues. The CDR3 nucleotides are TGTGCCAGCAGAACCAGCGGGGGGGACTACGAGCAGTACTTC. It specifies CASRTSGGDYEQYF.

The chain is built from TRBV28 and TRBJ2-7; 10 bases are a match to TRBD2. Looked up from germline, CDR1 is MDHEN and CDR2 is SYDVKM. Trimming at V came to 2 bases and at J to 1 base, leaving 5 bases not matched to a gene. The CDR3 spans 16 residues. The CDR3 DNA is TGTGCCAGCAGTTTACAGGTAGCGGGGGGATCCTACGAGCAGTACTTC. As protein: CASSLQVAGGSYEQYF.

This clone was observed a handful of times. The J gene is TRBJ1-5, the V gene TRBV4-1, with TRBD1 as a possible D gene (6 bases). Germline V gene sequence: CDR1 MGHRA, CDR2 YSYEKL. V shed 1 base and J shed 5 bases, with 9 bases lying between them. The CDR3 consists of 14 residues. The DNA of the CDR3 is TGCGCCAGCAGCCAAGTCAAGGGGGATCAGCCCCAGCATTTT. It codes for CASSQVKGDQPQHF.

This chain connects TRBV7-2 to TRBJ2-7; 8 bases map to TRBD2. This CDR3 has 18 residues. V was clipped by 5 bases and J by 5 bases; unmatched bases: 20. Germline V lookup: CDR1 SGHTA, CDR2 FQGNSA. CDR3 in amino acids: CASSPDVYAGGWRDEQYF. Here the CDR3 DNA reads TGTGCCAGCAGCCCAGATGTGTATGCGGGGGGCTGGAGGGACGAGCAGTACTTC.

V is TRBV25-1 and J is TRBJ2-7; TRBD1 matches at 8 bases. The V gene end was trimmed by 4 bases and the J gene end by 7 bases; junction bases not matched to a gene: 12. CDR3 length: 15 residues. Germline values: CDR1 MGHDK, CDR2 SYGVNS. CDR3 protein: CASSGQGRPSWEQYF. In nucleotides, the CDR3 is TGTGCCAGCAGTGGACAGGGGAGACCGTCGTGGGAGCAGTACTTC.

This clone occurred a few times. The CDR3 DNA reads TGTGCCATCAGTGATGCGGGACAGGGGAACACTGAAGCTTTCTTT. It is translated as CAISDAGQGNTEAFF. The chain uses TRBV10-3 and TRBJ1-1, with 9 nucleotides matching TRBD1. This CDR3 comprises 15 residues. J lost 1 base, V lost 3 bases, and 3 bases had no gene match. CDR1 is ENHRY, CDR2 SYGVKD, per germline.

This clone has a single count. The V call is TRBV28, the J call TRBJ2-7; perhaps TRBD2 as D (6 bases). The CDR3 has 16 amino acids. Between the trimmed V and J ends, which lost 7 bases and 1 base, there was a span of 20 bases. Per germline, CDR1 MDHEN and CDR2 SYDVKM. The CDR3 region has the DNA TGTGCCAGCAATTCCCCTCTGCTAAGCGGGTCCTACGAGCAGTACTTC. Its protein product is CASNSPLLSGSYEQYF.

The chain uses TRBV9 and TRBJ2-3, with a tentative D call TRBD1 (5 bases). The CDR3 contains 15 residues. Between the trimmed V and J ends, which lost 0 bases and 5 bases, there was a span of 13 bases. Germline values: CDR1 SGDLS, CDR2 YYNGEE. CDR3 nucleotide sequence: TGTGCCAGCAGCGTAGGAATCAGGGTCTTAGATACGCAGTATTTT. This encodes CASSVGIRVLDTQYF.

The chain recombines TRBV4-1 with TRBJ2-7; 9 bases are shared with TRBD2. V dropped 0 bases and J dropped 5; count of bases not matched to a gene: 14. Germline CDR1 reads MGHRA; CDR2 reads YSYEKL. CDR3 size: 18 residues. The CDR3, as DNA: TGCGCCAGCAGCCAAGATTTGAGCGGGGGGTATTCGTTGGACGAGCAGTACTTC. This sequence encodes CASSQDLSGGYSLDEQYF.

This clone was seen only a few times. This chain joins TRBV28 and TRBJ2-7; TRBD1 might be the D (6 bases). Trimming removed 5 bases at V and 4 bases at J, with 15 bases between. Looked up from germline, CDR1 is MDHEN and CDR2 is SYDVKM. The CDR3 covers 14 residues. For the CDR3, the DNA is TGTGCCAGCAGTCCACCGGACAGCCGTTACGAGCAGTACTTC. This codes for CASSPPDSRYEQYF.

CDR3 sequence reads: CASSQETDDEAFF. The CDR3 DNA reads TGCGCCAGCAGCCAAGAGACAGATGATGAAGCTTTCTTT. This chain uses TRBV4-1 with TRBJ1-1, with a tentative D call TRBD1 (5 bases). The CDR3 is made up of 13 amino acids. The ends were cut back, 0 bases at V and 7 bases at J, with 9 bases in the middle. CDR1 and CDR2 from the germline V gene are MGHRA and YSYEKL.

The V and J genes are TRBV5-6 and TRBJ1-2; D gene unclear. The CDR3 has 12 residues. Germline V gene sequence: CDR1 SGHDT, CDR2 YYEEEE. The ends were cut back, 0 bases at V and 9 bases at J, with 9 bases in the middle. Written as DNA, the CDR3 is TGTGCCAGCAGCTTGGTGTCAGAACGCTACACCTTC. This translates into CASSLVSERYTF.

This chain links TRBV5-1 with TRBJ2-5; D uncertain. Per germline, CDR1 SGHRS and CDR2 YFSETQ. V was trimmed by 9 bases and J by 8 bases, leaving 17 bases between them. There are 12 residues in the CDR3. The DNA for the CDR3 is TGCGCCAACAACCTCCCCGACACTACCCAGTACTTC. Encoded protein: CANNLPDTTQYF.

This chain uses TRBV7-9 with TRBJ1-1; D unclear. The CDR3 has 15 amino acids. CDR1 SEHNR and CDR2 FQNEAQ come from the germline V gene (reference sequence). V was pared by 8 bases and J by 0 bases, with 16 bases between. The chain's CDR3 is CASRGKTRLNTEAFF. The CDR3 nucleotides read TGTGCCAGCCGCGGAAAGACCCGTTTGAACACTGAAGCTTTCTTT.

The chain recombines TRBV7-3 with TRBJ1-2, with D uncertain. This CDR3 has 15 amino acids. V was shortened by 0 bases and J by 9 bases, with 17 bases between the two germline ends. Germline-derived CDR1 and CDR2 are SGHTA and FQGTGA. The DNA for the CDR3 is TGTGCCAGCAGCTTAACTCTCGATGACAAGGTTAGCTACACCTTC. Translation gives CASSLTLDDKVSYTF.

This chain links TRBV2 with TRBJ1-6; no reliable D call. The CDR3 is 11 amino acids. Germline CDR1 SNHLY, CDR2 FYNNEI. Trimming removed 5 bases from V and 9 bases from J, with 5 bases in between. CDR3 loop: CASSRFSPLHF. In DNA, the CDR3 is TGTGCCAGCAGTCGTTTTTCACCCCTCCACTTT.

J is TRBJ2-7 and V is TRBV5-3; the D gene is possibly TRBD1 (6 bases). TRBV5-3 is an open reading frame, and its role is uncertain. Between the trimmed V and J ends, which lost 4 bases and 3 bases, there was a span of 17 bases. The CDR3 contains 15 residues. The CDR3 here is CARSTRDKRLYEQYF. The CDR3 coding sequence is TGTGCCAGAAGCACCCGGGACAAGCGACTCTACGAGCAGTACTTC.

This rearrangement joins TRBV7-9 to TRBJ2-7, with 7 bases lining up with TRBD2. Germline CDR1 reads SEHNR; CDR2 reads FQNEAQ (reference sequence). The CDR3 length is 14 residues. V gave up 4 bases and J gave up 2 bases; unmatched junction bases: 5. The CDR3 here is CASSSGLEAYEQYF. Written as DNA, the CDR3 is TGTGCCAGCAGCTCTGGACTAGAAGCCTACGAGCAGTACTTC.

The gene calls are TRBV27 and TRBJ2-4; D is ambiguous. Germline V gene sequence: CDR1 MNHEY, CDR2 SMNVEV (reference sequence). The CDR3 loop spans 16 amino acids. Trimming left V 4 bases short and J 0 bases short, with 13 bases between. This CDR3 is CASSYGPKLAKNIQYF. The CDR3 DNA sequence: TGTGCCAGCAGTTACGGTCCGAAGCTAGCCAAAAACATTCAGTACTTC.